The entry that follows covers one T cell receptor (beta chain) sequence. Using its own MiXCR run on the RT-PCR reads, TCRdb lists one record per CDR3 protein. Altogether about 40,000 distinct CDR3 sequences are present, roughly 30% being singletons, with the ten largest covering about two thirds. Germline lookup yields CDR1 DFQATT and CDR2 SNEGSKA (reference sequence). Trimming removed 7 bases at V and 0 bases at J, with 18 bases between. This CDR3 spans 15 amino acids. The data stem from a study of patients and donors after allogeneic stem cell transplantation. V is TRBV20-1 and J is TRBJ1-1; tentative D call: TRBD1 (5 bases). Sequenced: blood, either unsorted or a sorted T cell fraction (not recorded which). The receptor's source is a human donor who was either an allogeneic HSCT recipient or a stem cell or donor lymphocyte infusion donor (not recorded which). It is not recorded whose cells these are; they may come from a transplant donor. Here the CDR3 DNA reads TGCAGTGGACTACCCCTTGGGGGACTGAACACTGAAGCTTTCTTT. Its protein is CSGLPLGGLNTEAFF.